The T cell receptor beta chain described here comes from a study of shared clonotypes between healthy human individuals. Study in general: Contributing individuals were a couple of females and three males aged 18 to 49.

Naive CD8 cells were CD45RO-negative, positively selected for CCR7, excluding terminally differentiated effector memory CD45RA+ cells. Germline V lookup: CDR1 SNHLY, CDR2 FYNNEI. This CDR3 is 13 amino acids long. The J segment lost 5 bases and the V segment lost 8 bases, leaving 6 bases of the junction unmatched. An assay was performed, and its level was deep. Clones were sequenced by immunoSEQ multiplex PCR, and TCRdb holds only the in-frame ones, with some missing. The table includes under 850,000 clones, about 92% detected once. The sample consisted of naive CD8+ T cells sorted from blood. This clonotype was obtained from a man aged 25 to 45 in good health. V and J are TRBV2 and TRBJ1-1; 9 bases line up with TRBD1. In DNA, the CDR3 is TGTGCCAGCGGGGACAGGGCGGGAACTGAAGCTTTCTTT. Translating gives CASGDRAGTEAFF.